This entry lists 7 T cell receptor beta chains sequenced from one sample in a study of regulatory T cells in long-lasting Graves disease. The time point: newly diagnosed GD, antithyroid drugs for less than 3 months. PBMC RNA served as the TCR library source. The TCR beta library used iRepertoire HTBI primers with Arm-PCR amplification of CDR3. TCRdb passed the multiplex PCR reads through MiXCR, listing each CDR3 protein once. This table holds about 330,000 distinct CDR3 sequences, about a sixth found once. These data also featured in a second study, about T cells in Graves' hyperthyroidism and ophthalmopathy.

This specimen was peripheral blood mononuclear cells (PBMCs), taken at new diagnosis, from a patient treated with antithyroid drugs. These receptors were collected from a woman under 30 with Graves disease.

This clonotype was seen many times. The CDR3 bases are TGTGCCAGCAGTGCCTGGACTAGCGGGGGGGCGTCGGAGACCCAGTACTTC. Its protein product is CASSAWTSGGASETQYF. V usage is TRBV6-2 or TRBV6-3 and J usage is TRBJ2-5, with 15 bases fitting TRBD2. CDR3 length: 17 amino acids. CDR1 and CDR2 (germline): MNHEY, SVGEGT. With V trimmed by 5 bases and J by 5 bases, 9 bases remained unmatched.

This clonotype appeared a few times. The chain uses TRBV6-4 and TRBJ2-3, with no clear D. CDR1 is MRHNA and CDR2 is SNTAGT in the germline V gene. The CDR3 contains 14 residues. Trimming took 6 bases from V and 0 from J, leaving 10 bases between them. The CDR3 DNA follows: TGTGCCAGCAGCCGGCTGGGGAGCACAGATACGCAGTATTTT. Residues: CASSRLGSTDTQYF.

The chain links TRBV9 to TRBJ2-3; 9 positions agree with TRBD2. J gave up 4 bases and V 2 bases, and 11 bases lay outside the gene matches. CDR3 length equals 17 residues. Germline assignment: CDR1 SGDLS and CDR2 YYNGEE. The CDR3 bases are TGTGCCAGCAGCGTTAGGGTAGCGGGGGAGGTTGCAGATACGCAGTATTTT. Its protein product is CASSVRVAGEVADTQYF.

This clonotype was detected ten times or more. J is TRBJ1-4 and V is TRBV7-8, with 7 bases identical to TRBD1. CDR1 and CDR2 from the germline V gene are SGHVS and FQNEAQ. The CDR3 contains 16 residues. The V segment lost 5 bases and the J segment 8 bases; nucleotides outside the gene matches: 14. The CDR3 region is CASSPYQNRGGEKLFF. DNA of the CDR3: TGTGCCAGCAGCCCCTACCAAAACAGGGGAGGAGAAAAACTGTTTTTT.

This clonotype was counted at least ten times. V usage is TRBV18 and J usage is TRBJ1-2; 8 nucleotides align to TRBD1. Looked up from germline, CDR1 is KGHSH and CDR2 is LQKENI. V trimming: 5 bases; J trimming: 4 bases; junction bases outside the gene matches: 9. The CDR3 consists of 15 residues. The CDR3 nucleotides are TGTGCCAGCTCAGGCCGGACAGGGAGATTCTATGGCTACACCTTC. Protein product: CASSGRTGRFYGYTF.

This clonotype was picked up many times. The chain couples TRBV28 to TRBJ2-7; 12 nucleotides line up with TRBD2. The CDR3 is made up of 15 amino acids. The germline CDR1 and CDR2 sequences are MDHEN and SYDVKM. Trimming at V came to 4 bases and at J to 7 bases, leaving 8 bases not matched to a gene. The CDR3 protein is CASSYLAGGPREQYF. CDR3 nucleotides: TGTGCCAGCAGTTATCTAGCGGGAGGGCCGAGAGAGCAGTACTTC.

This clonotype came up many times. At one boundary the junction diverges from the germline segment, which might be a read error. The chain employs TRBV2 and TRBJ1-1; perhaps TRBD1 as D (5 bases). The length of the CDR3 is 15 residues. Per the germline V gene, CDR1 is SNHLY and CDR2 is FYNNEI. The CDR3 DNA reads as TGTGCCAGCAGTGGGGACCGATGGTTGAACGCTGAAGCTTTCTTT. The encoded protein is CASSGDRWLNAEAFF.